One and the same sample provided the 16 T cell receptor beta chains below, sequenced in a study of ipilimumab plus nivolumab after autologous stem cell transplantation (dated by TCRdb to the early 2020s). Library generation was performed with the immunoSEQ multiplex PCR assay. The table was pulled from immuneACCESS by TCRdb, which kept in-frame rearrangements only. Such tables lose some clones; where checked, under half of the loss comes from unresolved V genes, and the rest has no known cause. The table for this sample lists more than 15,000 clones; roughly 80% of them were counted only once. The ten largest clones take up about a third of the sample. Sequences were derived from PBMCs, sampled in a trial of ipilimumab plus nivolumab as post-transplant consolidation. Receptors originate from a male donor with diffuse large B-cell lymphoma.

The genes are TRBV18 and TRBJ2-2; the match to TRBD2 covers 9 bases. The V gene's germline CDR1 is KGHSH and CDR2 LQKENI. This CDR3 has 17 amino acids. The J segment lost 5 bases and the V segment lost 0 bases, leaving 7 bases of the junction unmatched. DNA of the CDR3: TGTGCCAGCTCACCACCGGGGCCTAGCGGGATAACCGGGGAGCTGTTTTTT. Protein product: CASSPPGPSGITGELFF.

This CDR3 reads CAIPRTSGRGGELFF. CDR3 bases: TGTGCCATTCCTCGGACTAGCGGGAGGGGCGGGGAGCTGTTTTTT. This rearrangement joins TRBV10-3 to TRBJ2-2; TRBD2 aligns across 15 bases. CDR3 length equals 15 residues. Germline V lookup: CDR1 ENHRY, CDR2 SYGVKD. V was clipped by 9 bases and J by 7 bases; unmatched bases: 6.

CDR3: CAWRHRGGETQYF. DNA of the CDR3: TGTGCCTGGAGGCATAGGGGAGGAGAGACCCAGTACTTC. The chain has TRBV30 and TRBJ2-5; D might be TRBD2 (6 bases). The CDR3 is 13 amino acids. Trimming cost V 3 bases and J 4 bases, with 12 bases left between them. The germline V gene has CDR1 GTSNPN and CDR2 SVGIG (reference sequence).

This clone turned up a few times. The chain combines TRBV6-6 with TRBJ1-3, with D perhaps TRBD1 (6 bases). This CDR3 has 16 amino acids. In germline, CDR1 is MNHNY, CDR2 SVGAGI (reference sequence). The V and J ends lost 2 bases and 0 bases respectively, with 11 bases between them. This chain's CDR3 is CASSYRTAISGNTIYF. CDR3 bases: TGTGCCAGCAGTTACCGGACAGCTATCTCTGGAAACACCATATATTTT.

The chain combines TRBV29-1 with TRBJ1-1; D is perhaps TRBD1 (5 bases). The germline V and J ends were trimmed by 6 bases and 4 bases, with 15 bases remaining between them. CDR3 length equals 13 residues. From germline, CDR1 is SQVTM and CDR2 ANQGSEA. The CDR3 loop reads CSVAPVGGTEAFF. In DNA, the CDR3 is TGCAGCGTCGCTCCTGTTGGGGGCACTGAAGCTTTCTTT.

V usage is TRBV19 and J usage is TRBJ2-7; TRBD2 is a possible D gene (6 bases). The CDR3 sequence is 16 residues long. The germline gives CDR1 LNHDA, CDR2 SQIVND (reference sequence). The V and J ends lost 3 bases and 0 bases respectively, with 15 bases between them. DNA for the CDR3: TGTGCCAGTAGTATTTCGCCGGGGGTTTCCTCCTACGAGCAGTACTTC. It specifies CASSISPGVSSYEQYF.

The CDR3 DNA reads TGTGCCAGCAGTGAAGGGTGGGTTGGCAATCAGCCCCAGCATTTT. It yields the protein CASSEGWVGNQPQHF. The chain combines TRBV2 with TRBJ1-5; no definite D call. Germline V gene lookup returns CDR1 SNHLY and CDR2 FYNNEI. The CDR3 has 15 amino acids. Trimming shortened V by 1 base and J by 2 bases, and 9 bases separated the two germline ends.

The chain carries TRBV27 and TRBJ2-7, with D perhaps TRBD1 or TRBD2 (5 bases each). V gave up 3 bases and J gave up 2 bases, with 20 bases separating them. There are 17 residues in the CDR3. Germline lookup yields CDR1 MNHEY and CDR2 SMNVEV (reference sequence). CDR3 nucleotide sequence: TGTGCCAGCAGTTTGAGGTGGGGGTCTCAACCCACCTACGAGCAGTACTTC. It yields the protein CASSLRWGSQPTYEQYF.

As to this clone: Other DNA sequences in this sample translate to the same CDR3. This chain links TRBV10-3 with TRBJ1-1; D might be TRBD1 (5 bases). Germline V gene lookup returns CDR1 ENHRY and CDR2 SYGVKD. With 0 bases removed from V and 0 bases from J, the gap between germline ends came to 8 bases. The CDR3 sequence is 15 residues long. Here the CDR3 reads CAISESTTVNTEAFF. DNA for the CDR3: TGTGCCATCAGTGAGTCGACGACAGTGAACACTGAAGCTTTCTTT.

This clone occurred a few times. This chain uses TRBV30 with TRBJ1-6; a weak D match, TRBD1 (6 bases). This CDR3 is 13 amino acids long. V was clipped by 2 bases and J by 9 bases, with 11 bases between them. The germline V gene encodes CDR1 GTSNPN and CDR2 SVGIG (reference sequence). Here the CDR3 DNA reads TGTGCCTGGAGTCGTGGGGGCAGTTCACCCCTCCACTTT. Protein: CAWSRGGSSPLHF.

This clone was observed a handful of times. The chain joins TRBV29-1 to TRBJ1-2; D gene unclear. V was cut by 5 bases and J by 2 bases, with 6 bases left in between. Looked up from germline, CDR1 is SQVTM and CDR2 is ANQGSEA. The CDR3 spans 11 residues. In DNA form, the CDR3 reads TGCAGCGTTCACGGAAACTATGGCTACACCTTC. This codes for CSVHGNYGYTF.

The count of this clone is one. The chain uses TRBV4-2 and TRBJ2-7; 9 positions match TRBD2. CDR3 length: 14 amino acids. The germline gives CDR1 LGHNA, CDR2 YNFKEQ. V lost 3 bases to trimming and J lost 4 bases; unmatched junction nucleotides: 4. This chain's CDR3 is CASSHQREAYEQYF. The DNA for the CDR3 is TGTGCCAGCAGCCATCAGCGGGAGGCATACGAGCAGTACTTC.

To note about this clone: Mismatch with germline at one junction end may stem from a read error. The rearrangement links TRBV7-7 to TRBJ2-5, with 7 positions matching TRBD1. This CDR3 contains 15 residues. Germline CDR1 and CDR2: SSHAT and FNYEAQ (reference sequence). Here the CDR3 reads CASSTDRLGQETQYF. The CDR3 bases are TGTGCTAGCAGCACGGACAGGTTGGGCCAAGAGACCCAGTACTTC. Supplemented by reference TRBV7-7 and TRBJ2-5, the full variable domain reads GAGVSQSPRYKVTKRGQDVTLRCDPISSHATLYWYQQALGQGPEFLTYFNYEAQPDKSGLPSDRFSAERPEGSISTLTIQRTEQRDSAMYRCASSTDRLGQETQYFGPGTRLLVL.

The gene calls are TRBV30 and TRBJ2-3, with TRBD2 as a possible D gene (6 bases). Germline V gene data show CDR1 as GTSNPN and CDR2 as SVGIG (reference sequence). V shed 0 bases and J shed 3 bases, with 10 bases lying between them. The CDR3 consists of 14 residues. CDR3: CAWSVREWTDTQYF. DNA of the CDR3: TGTGCCTGGAGTGTACGGGAGTGGACAGATACGCAGTATTTT.

The rearrangement uses TRBV5-1 and TRBJ2-1; the match to TRBD2 covers 16 bases. Unmatched junction bases numbered 8, after V lost 3 bases and J lost 14 bases. Germline CDR1 reads SGHRS; CDR2 reads YFSETQ. This CDR3 comprises 15 residues. CDR3: CASSSSGTSGRGKFF. CDR3 DNA: TGCGCCAGCAGCTCCTCCGGGACTAGCGGGAGGGGAAAGTTCTTC.

The V and J genes are TRBV11-3 and TRBJ1-4; the D is unclear. Germline lookup yields CDR1 SGHNT and CDR2 YENEEA. Trimming cost V 6 bases and J 0 bases, with 11 bases left between them. This CDR3 comprises 15 residues. The CDR3 sequence is CASSQAGSTNEKLFF. For the CDR3, the DNA is TGTGCCAGCAGTCAAGCGGGGTCAACTAATGAAAAACTGTTTTTT.